Listed below are T cell receptor beta chains from one sample, sequenced in a study of blood T cell repertoires in COVID-19. Clones were read by immunoSEQ multiplex PCR, and TCRdb kept only the in-frame ones, dropping some. This table holds about 260,000 clones, 75% to 90% found once. The source material was peripheral blood. The source is a middle-aged woman with acute or convalescent COVID-19. Both conserved end residues are part of each CDR3. A D gene is named only where the DNA matches it firmly. Clone size is stated in some rows and not others, as once, few, many or a class when expanded.

J gene: TRBJ1-6
V gene: TRBV18
clone size: .
D gene: .
CDR3 protein: CASSPNRDSPLHF
CDR3 DNA: TGTGCCAGCTCACCCAACAGGGATTCACCCCTCCACTTT

J gene: TRBJ1-4
V gene: TRBV5-1
clone size: .
D gene: TRBD1
CDR3 protein: CASSVDRGSEKLFF
CDR3 DNA: TGCGCCAGCAGCGTGGACAGGGGCAGTGAAAAACTGTTTTTT

J gene: TRBJ1-1
V gene: TRBV9
clone size: .
D gene: TRBD1
CDR3 protein: CASSPQGSNTEAFF
CDR3 DNA: TGTGCCAGCAGCCCACAGGGGAGTAACACTGAAGCTTTCTTT

J gene: TRBJ1-5
V gene: TRBV12-3/TRBV12-4
clone size: .
D gene: .
CDR3 protein: CASRRNSNQPQHF
CDR3 DNA: TGTGCCAGCAGGCGAAACTCCAATCAGCCCCAGCATTTT

J gene: TRBJ2-3
V gene: TRBV5-1
clone size: .
D gene: TRBD2
CDR3 protein: CASSHLPQEQTGGTQYF
CDR3 DNA: TGCGCCAGCAGCCATCTCCCCCAGGAGCAAACGGGAGGTACGCAGTATTTT

J gene: TRBJ2-5
V gene: TRBV5-1
clone size: .
D gene: .
CDR3 protein: CASSFRTDQETQYF
CDR3 DNA: TGCGCCAGCAGCTTTCGGACAGATCAAGAGACCCAGTACTTC

J gene: TRBJ1-2
V gene: TRBV4-1
clone size: .
D gene: .
CDR3 protein: CASSLQGGSYGYTF
CDR3 DNA: TGCGCCAGCAGCTTGCAGGGAGGCAGCTATGGCTACACCTTC

J gene: TRBJ1-2
V gene: TRBV4-1
clone size: .
D gene: TRBD1
CDR3 protein: CASSQGLDRVVGYTF
CDR3 DNA: TGCGCCAGCAGCCAAGGGCTGGACAGGGTGGTCGGCTACACCTTC

J gene: TRBJ2-5
V gene: TRBV6-5
clone size: .
D gene: TRBD2
CDR3 protein: CASSYRTSHPSETQYF
CDR3 DNA: TGTGCCAGCAGTTACCGGACTAGCCATCCGTCGGAGACCCAGTACTTC

J gene: TRBJ1-1
V gene: TRBV18
clone size: .
D gene: TRBD1
CDR3 protein: CASSLGQLNTEAFF
CDR3 DNA: TGTGCCAGCTCACTGGGACAGTTGAACACTGAAGCTTTCTTT

J gene: TRBJ2-1
V gene: TRBV6-4
clone size: few
D gene: .
CDR3 protein: CASSEGGWDVPYNEQFF
CDR3 DNA: TGTGCCAGCAGTGAGGGGGGTTGGGACGTCCCCTACAATGAGCAGTTCTTC

J gene: TRBJ1-1
V gene: TRBV2
clone size: .
D gene: .
CDR3 protein: CASSRGAAVEFEAFF
CDR3 DNA: TGTGCCAGCAGCCGCGGGGCAGCCGTCGAATTTGAAGCTTTCTTT

J gene: TRBJ2-1
V gene: TRBV9
clone size: .
D gene: TRBD1
CDR3 protein: CASSSRERTGRNEQFF
CDR3 DNA: TGTGCCAGCAGCTCCCGAGAGAGGACAGGGAGGAATGAGCAGTTCTTC

J gene: TRBJ2-6
V gene: TRBV19
clone size: .
D gene: TRBD1
CDR3 protein: CASMWTGASSGANVLTF
CDR3 DNA: TGTGCCAGTATGTGGACAGGGGCAAGCTCTGGGGCCAACGTCCTGACTTTC

J gene: TRBJ1-5
V gene: TRBV10-3
clone size: .
D gene: .
CDR3 protein: CAIGRFNQPQHF
CDR3 DNA: TGTGCCATCGGCCGATTCAATCAGCCCCAGCATTTT

J gene: TRBJ1-1
V gene: TRBV12-3/TRBV12-4
clone size: .
D gene: .
CDR3 protein: CASSDGQYTEAFF
CDR3 DNA: TGTGCCAGCAGTGATGGACAGTACACTGAAGCTTTCTTT

J gene: TRBJ2-5
V gene: TRBV5-4
clone size: once
D gene: TRBD1
CDR3 protein: CASSSDRGVQETQYF
CDR3 DNA: TGTGCCAGCAGCTCGGACAGGGGTGTCCAAGAGACCCAGTACTTC

J gene: TRBJ2-3
V gene: TRBV24-1
clone size: .
D gene: .
CDR3 protein: CATSTARSGSYTQYF
CDR3 DNA: TGTGCCACCAGTACCGCACGGTCGGGTTCATATACGCAGTATTTT

J gene: TRBJ1-2
V gene: TRBV7-2
clone size: .
D gene: .
CDR3 protein: CASSLTGYGTFGYTF
CDR3 DNA: TGTGCCAGCAGCTTAACGGGGTATGGAACGTTTGGCTACACCTTC

J gene: TRBJ2-3
V gene: TRBV5-1
clone size: .
D gene: TRBD1
CDR3 protein: CASSSIRTGTDTQYF
CDR3 DNA: TGCGCCAGCAGCTCGATTCGGACAGGGACAGATACGCAGTATTTT

J gene: TRBJ2-2
V gene: TRBV12-3/TRBV12-4
clone size: .
D gene: .
CDR3 protein: CASSFQGTGELFF
CDR3 DNA: TGTGCCAGCAGTTTCCAGGGCACCGGGGAGCTGTTTTTT

J gene: TRBJ1-5
V gene: TRBV4-1
clone size: .
D gene: TRBD1
CDR3 protein: CASSQDGTGPNQPQHF
CDR3 DNA: TGCGCCAGCAGCCAGGATGGGACAGGACCCAATCAGCCCCAGCATTTT

J gene: TRBJ2-2
V gene: TRBV11-3
clone size: .
D gene: TRBD2
CDR3 protein: CASSPRTSGRPNTGELFF
CDR3 DNA: TGTGCCAGCAGCCCCCGGACTAGCGGGCGCCCGAACACCGGGGAGCTGTTTTTT

J gene: TRBJ1-2
V gene: TRBV4-1
clone size: .
D gene: .
CDR3 protein: CASSQVEGQLYGYTF
CDR3 DNA: TGCGCCAGCAGCCAAGTGGAGGGCCAGCTCTATGGCTACACCTTC

J gene: TRBJ2-4
V gene: TRBV4-1
clone size: .
D gene: TRBD1
CDR3 protein: CASSQPSRDRFNIQYF
CDR3 DNA: TGCGCCAGCAGCCAACCCTCTCGGGACAGATTTAACATTCAGTACTTC

J gene: TRBJ1-1
V gene: TRBV6-5
clone size: .
D gene: TRBD1
CDR3 protein: CASGGPRDRVTAFF
CDR3 DNA: TGTGCCAGCGGAGGACCCCGGGACAGGGTAACTGCTTTCTTT

J gene: TRBJ2-1
V gene: TRBV10-3
clone size: .
D gene: .
CDR3 protein: CATEGRDYNEQFF
CDR3 DNA: TGTGCCACGGAGGGGCGCGATTACAATGAGCAGTTCTTC

J gene: TRBJ2-3
V gene: TRBV7-6
clone size: .
D gene: .
CDR3 protein: CASSLGRIRDLHDADTQYF
CDR3 DNA: TGTGCCAGCAGCTTAGGCCGAATCAGGGATCTGCACGACGCAGATACGCAGTATTTT

J gene: TRBJ1-6
V gene: TRBV30
clone size: .
D gene: TRBD1
CDR3 protein: CAWSGQGGSYNSPLHF
CDR3 DNA: TGTGCCTGGAGTGGACAGGGGGGTTCCTATAATTCACCCCTCCACTTT

J gene: TRBJ2-1
V gene: TRBV18
clone size: .
D gene: .
CDR3 protein: CASSALWSYNEQFF
CDR3 DNA: TGTGCCAGCTCAGCTCTATGGTCCTACAATGAGCAGTTCTTC

J gene: TRBJ1-2
V gene: TRBV19
clone size: .
D gene: TRBD1
CDR3 protein: CASRLPGTANGYTF
CDR3 DNA: TGTGCCAGTAGACTCCCCGGGACAGCCAATGGCTACACCTTC

J gene: TRBJ2-5
V gene: TRBV13
clone size: .
D gene: TRBD1
CDR3 protein: CASSLGQGERKTQYF
CDR3 DNA: TGTGCCAGCAGCTTAGGTCAGGGGGAGCGAAAGACCCAGTACTTC

J gene: TRBJ1-2
V gene: TRBV15
clone size: .
D gene: TRBD1
CDR3 protein: CATSRGHDRDLGYTF
CDR3 DNA: TGTGCCACCAGCAGGGGACATGACAGGGATTTGGGCTACACCTTC

J gene: TRBJ1-6
V gene: TRBV14
clone size: .
D gene: TRBD1
CDR3 protein: CASSQGTGVAYNSPLHF
CDR3 DNA: TGTGCCAGCAGCCAAGGGACAGGGGTTGCCTATAATTCACCCCTCCACTTT

J gene: TRBJ1-5
V gene: TRBV2
clone size: .
D gene: .
CDR3 protein: CASSGAGGNQPQHF
CDR3 DNA: TGTGCCAGCAGTGGTGCAGGGGGCAATCAGCCCCAGCATTTT

J gene: TRBJ1-6
V gene: TRBV5-1
clone size: .
D gene: TRBD1
CDR3 protein: CASSTDRTGDYNSPLHF
CDR3 DNA: TGCGCCAGCAGCACTGACCGAACAGGGGACTATAATTCACCCCTCCACTTT

J gene: TRBJ1-4
V gene: TRBV7-2
clone size: .
D gene: TRBD1
CDR3 protein: CASSLVQGVGEKLFF
CDR3 DNA: TGTGCCAGCAGCTTAGTGCAGGGGGTCGGGGAAAAACTGTTTTTT

J gene: TRBJ1-2
V gene: TRBV11-2
clone size: .
D gene: .
CDR3 protein: CASSLGRGGTTTNYGYTF
CDR3 DNA: TGTGCCAGCAGCTTAGGACGGGGAGGGACCACCACTAACTATGGCTACACCTTC

J gene: TRBJ1-5
V gene: TRBV18
clone size: .
D gene: TRBD1
CDR3 protein: CASSPDRNNQPQHF
CDR3 DNA: TGTGCCAGCTCACCGGACAGGAACAATCAGCCCCAGCATTTT

J gene: TRBJ1-5
V gene: TRBV19
clone size: .
D gene: TRBD1
CDR3 protein: CASSIDRGTDFPNQPQHF
CDR3 DNA: TGTGCCAGTAGTATAGATCGAGGGACAGACTTCCCGAATCAGCCCCAGCATTTT

J gene: TRBJ2-1
V gene: TRBV21-1
clone size: .
D gene: .
CDR3 protein: CASSAPTPTSSYNEQFF
CDR3 DNA: TGTGCCAGCAGCGCCCCGACACCTACGAGCTCCTACAATGAGCAGTTCTTC

J gene: TRBJ1-2
V gene: TRBV12-3/TRBV12-4
clone size: .
D gene: .
CDR3 protein: CASSLPGFGGYTF
CDR3 DNA: TGTGCCAGCAGTTTACCAGGTTTTGGTGGCTACACCTTC

J gene: TRBJ2-1
V gene: TRBV5-1
clone size: few
D gene: TRBD2
CDR3 protein: CASSSGLAGDNEQFF
CDR3 DNA: TGCGCCAGCAGCTCGGGACTAGCGGGGGACAATGAGCAGTTCTTC

J gene: TRBJ1-1
V gene: TRBV28
clone size: .
D gene: .
CDR3 protein: CASSLTRNTEAFF
CDR3 DNA: TGTGCCAGCAGTTTAACCAGGAACACTGAAGCTTTCTTT

J gene: TRBJ1-5
V gene: TRBV4-1
clone size: .
D gene: .
CDR3 protein: CASSQDGAGNDQPQHF
CDR3 DNA: TGCGCCAGCAGCCAAGATGGGGCAGGGAACGATCAGCCCCAGCATTTT

J gene: TRBJ2-2
V gene: TRBV9
clone size: .
D gene: .
CDR3 protein: CASSRLTNTGELFF
CDR3 DNA: TGTGCCAGCAGTAGACTTACGAACACCGGGGAGCTGTTTTTT

J gene: TRBJ1-1
V gene: TRBV7-9
clone size: .
D gene: .
CDR3 protein: CASSRYLGTNTEAFF
CDR3 DNA: TGTGCCAGCAGCCGGTACCTGGGCACGAACACTGAAGCTTTCTTT

J gene: TRBJ2-1
V gene: TRBV5-1
clone size: .
D gene: .
CDR3 protein: CASTGTSTYNEQFF
CDR3 DNA: TGCGCCAGTACCGGGACAAGCACGTACAATGAGCAGTTCTTC

J gene: TRBJ2-1
V gene: TRBV6-1
clone size: .
D gene: TRBD2
CDR3 protein: CASSELAGVNEQFF
CDR3 DNA: TGTGCCAGCAGTGAACTAGCGGGGGTAAATGAGCAGTTCTTC

J gene: TRBJ1-2
V gene: TRBV4-2
clone size: .
D gene: .
CDR3 protein: CASSHRGGDGYTF
CDR3 DNA: TGTGCCAGCAGCCACCGAGGCGGAGATGGCTACACCTTC

J gene: TRBJ2-5
V gene: TRBV27
clone size: .
D gene: TRBD1
CDR3 protein: CASSLSAGTGGSAQYF
CDR3 DNA: TGTGCCAGCAGTTTATCGGCCGGGACAGGGGGTTCTGCCCAGTACTTC

J gene: TRBJ1-4
V gene: TRBV27
clone size: once
D gene: .
CDR3 protein: CASSLWAGNNEKLFF
CDR3 DNA: TGTGCCAGCAGTTTATGGGCAGGGAATAATGAAAAACTGTTTTTT

J gene: TRBJ2-5
V gene: TRBV10-3
clone size: .
D gene: TRBD1
CDR3 protein: CAISRQGQETQYF
CDR3 DNA: TGTGCCATCAGTCGACAGGGCCAAGAGACCCAGTACTTC